A selection of T cell receptor beta chains follows, all from one sample in a study of response to subunit inactivated influenza vaccine. TCRdb fed the RT-PCR reads into MiXCR, producing one record per CDR3 protein. The sample holds approximately 700,000 distinct CDR3 sequences; 15% to 19% are singletons and the top ten take 9.5% to 13%. The sequencing here drew on PBMCs from blood, taken less than 13 days after vaccination. Receptors were obtained from a man aged 50 to 59 who received an inactivated influenza vaccine. Both conserved end residues are part of each CDR3. D genes are given only for firm matches. Clone size is given for some rows only: seen once, a few or many times, or a class if the clone is expanded.

CASSQGLHSGNTIYF TGCGCCAGCAGCCAAGGACTTCACTCTGGAAACACCATATATTTT TRBV4-3 - - TRBJ1-3
CSAYRGSEQFF TGCAGTGCTTACCGCGGGAGTGAGCAGTTCTTC TRBV20-1 - TRBD2 TRBJ2-1
CAISEFGTSGRPHQETQYF TGTGCCATCAGTGAGTTTGGGACTAGCGGGAGACCCCATCAAGAGACCCAGTACTTC TRBV10-3 - TRBD2 TRBJ2-5
CASSSPGSRNTEAFF TGTGCCAGTAGCTCCCCTGGGTCACGGAACACTGAAGCTTTCTTT TRBV19 - - TRBJ1-1
CSVGGGLYEQYF TGCAGCGTTGGGGGGGGCCTCTACGAGCAGTACTTC TRBV29-1 few - TRBJ2-7
CAISRDRYNEQFF TGTGCCATCAGCCGGGACAGATACAATGAGCAGTTCTTC TRBV10-3 few TRBD1 TRBJ2-1
CASSEDRGSYNEQFF TGTGCCAGCAGCGAAGACAGGGGGTCCTACAATGAGCAGTTCTTC TRBV7-2 many TRBD1 TRBJ2-1
CASSSWTGGNTEAFF TGTGCCAGCAGTTCTTGGACAGGGGGCAACACTGAAGCTTTCTTT TRBV12-3/TRBV12-4 few TRBD1 TRBJ1-1
CASGTGLATTDTQYF TGTGCTAGTGGCACGGGACTAGCGACTACAGATACGCAGTATTTT TRBV12-5 few TRBD2 TRBJ2-3
CASSQFSSGRRGETQYF TGTGCCAGCAGCCAATTTTCTAGCGGGAGAAGAGGAGAGACCCAGTACTTC TRBV3-1 few TRBD2 TRBJ2-5
CASSEVGGSYEQYF TGTGCCAGCAGTGAAGTGGGGGGGTCCTACGAGCAGTACTTC TRBV6-1 many TRBD2 TRBJ2-7
CASTKTETSTDTQYF TGTGCCAGCACCAAGACTGAAACTAGCACAGATACGCAGTATTTT TRBV7-9 - - TRBJ2-3
CASSIGVTDTQYF TGTGCCAGTAGTATCGGAGTCACAGATACGCAGTATTTT TRBV19 - - TRBJ2-3
CASSLNLKSTDTQYF TGCGCCAGCAGCTTAAATCTCAAAAGCACAGATACGCAGTATTTT TRBV5-1 - - TRBJ2-3
CASSLARFRPDTRILNYGYTF TGTGCCAGCAGCTTAGCTAGATTTCGACCGGATACTCGGATACTTAACTATGGCTACACCTTC TRBV7-2 few - TRBJ1-2
CASMRGETHEQYF TGTGCCAGCATGAGGGGGGAGACCCACGAGCAGTACTTC TRBV2 - - TRBJ2-7
CASSYSIAGTGENF TGTGCCAGCAGTTACTCGATCGCGGGTACAGGGGAGAACTTC TRBV6-5 - TRBD1 TRBJ2-7
CASSLVAGYGADTQYF TGTGCCAGCAGCTTAGTGGCAGGGTACGGGGCAGATACGCAGTATTTT TRBV7-2 - - TRBJ2-3
CASRTGGLTGELFF TGTGCCAGCAGAACGGGGGGTCTAACCGGGGAGCTGTTTTTT TRBV6-2/TRBV6-3 - TRBD2 TRBJ2-2
CASSLDGSGVQYF TGTGCCAGCAGTTTGGACGGGTCAGGGGTCCAGTACTTC TRBV6-2/TRBV6-3 - - TRBJ2-5
CASSFPGSFHNEQFF TGTGCCAGCAGTTTCCCGGGTAGCTTTCACAATGAGCAGTTCTTC TRBV28 many - TRBJ2-1
CASSQYNQPQHF TGTGCCAGCAGCCAATACAATCAGCCCCAGCATTTT TRBV3-1 - - TRBJ1-5
CSARDLGSQGIETQYF TGCAGTGCTAGAGATTTGGGCAGCCAAGGAATAGAGACCCAGTACTTC TRBV20-1 - - TRBJ2-5